This passage covers 8 T cell receptor beta chains from one sample sequenced in a study of T cells in Graves' hyperthyroidism and ophthalmopathy. Amplified regions were TCR beta CDR3 sequences from RNA transcripts. Using the HTBI primer set, a first-round RT-PCR was run on the TCR CDR3. One entry per CDR3 protein, called by TCRdb with MiXCR from the multiplex PCR reads. The sample yields some 760,000 distinct CDR3 sequences, 13% to 15% seen once. Sequencing input: blood. Receptors were obtained from a woman between 18 and 29 years old with Graves' hyperthyroidism.

This clonotype was seen repeatedly, ten times or more. V usage is TRBV5-4 and J usage is TRBJ2-1; D possibly corresponds to TRBD2 (5 bases). Germline V CDR1 and CDR2: SGHNT, YYREEE (reference sequence). Trimming shortened V by 3 bases and J by 9 bases, and 25 bases separated the two germline ends. The CDR3 has 17 amino acids. The CDR3 nucleotides are TGTGCCAGCAGCTCCCCATACAGCGGAAGGCCCCAATCTGAGCAGTTCTTC. Translating gives CASSSPYSGRPQSEQFF.

This clonotype came up a few times. This chain joins TRBV6-1 and TRBJ2-4, with D possibly being TRBD2 (5 bases). Per germline, CDR1 MNHNS and CDR2 SASEGT. V was clipped by 5 bases and J by 0 bases, with 20 bases between them. The CDR3 runs to 18 residues. CDR3 loop: CASSSHFAGGLAKNIQYF. As DNA, the CDR3 is TGTGCCAGCAGTTCGCACTTTGCAGGAGGCTTAGCCAAAAACATTCAGTACTTC.

This clonotype was picked up many times. The V and J genes are TRBV10-1 and TRBJ2-7, with D possibly being TRBD1 (5 bases). The CDR3 length is 14 residues. Between the trimmed V and J ends, which lost 2 bases and 6 bases, there was a span of 14 bases. CDR1 and CDR2 (germline): WNHNN, SYGVQD (reference sequence). CDR3: CASSEGPGLTEQYF. CDR3 coding DNA: TGCGCCAGCAGTGAGGGACCAGGGTTAACCGAGCAGTACTTC.

Many counts were recorded for this clonotype. The chain carries TRBV6-2 or TRBV6-3 and TRBJ1-2, with D possibly being TRBD1 (5 bases). This CDR3 has 14 amino acids. Trimming removed 5 bases from V and 4 bases from J, with 14 bases in between. CDR1 MNHEY and CDR2 SVGEGT come from the germline V gene. In DNA form, the CDR3 reads TGTGCCAGCAGTCAACAAACAGGCCTCTATGGCTACACCTTC. Its protein is CASSQQTGLYGYTF.

CDR3 nucleotide sequence: TGTGCCAGCAGCCTAGGGACTAGCTGGGTCTACGAGCAGTACTTC. This gives the protein CASSLGTSWVYEQYF. V gene TRBV7-9 combines with J gene TRBJ2-7; TRBD2 matches at 9 bases. Per germline, CDR1 SEHNR and CDR2 FQNEAQ (reference sequence). The CDR3 extends over 15 amino acids. V shed 5 bases, J shed 3 bases, and the junction held 8 bases outside the gene matches.

This clonotype was observed a few times. V is TRBV15 and J is TRBJ2-3; 8 bases map to TRBD2. V lost 1 base and J lost 4; bases outside the gene matches: 10. The V gene's germline CDR1 is LNHNV and CDR2 YYDKDF (reference sequence). This CDR3 spans 17 amino acids. CDR3 amino acids: CATSRGTTSEGPDTQYF. Written as DNA, the CDR3 is TGTGCCACCAGCAGAGGAACGACTAGCGAGGGACCAGATACGCAGTATTTT.

This clonotype was recorded at least ten times. The CDR3 nucleotides are TGTGCCAGCAGCTTATGGGAGGGGTTGGCTGAAGCTTTCTTT. Amino acid sequence: CASSLWEGLAEAFF. The gene calls are TRBV7-8 and TRBJ1-1, with D possibly TRBD1 on 5 matching bases. This CDR3 comprises 14 residues. V lost 2 bases and J 6 bases, leaving 13 bases between the germline ends. In germline, CDR1 is SGHVS, CDR2 FQNEAQ.

The chain is built from TRBV7-9 and TRBJ2-7; perhaps TRBD1 as D (6 bases). The germline V gene has CDR1 SEHNR and CDR2 FQNEAQ (reference sequence). The CDR3 is 15 amino acids. The ends were cut back, 3 bases at V and 3 bases at J, with 15 bases in the middle. The CDR3 DNA sequence: TGTGCCAGCAGCTTCCCCAGGGGATTAAACTACGAGCAGTACTTC. Translating gives CASSFPRGLNYEQYF.